The 21 T cell receptor beta chains presented below share a single source sample, sequenced in a study of T cells in women clearing cervical HPV infection. Only in-frame clones appear in the TCRdb table, and some are missing; sequencing was by immunoSEQ multiplex PCR. The sample has approximately 18,000 clones. Sample: blood buffy coat. These receptors all stem from a woman aged 18 to 69 with a cervical HPV16 infection that either progressed to CIN3+ or cleared (not recorded which).

About this clone: Read coverage stops 3 residues before the CDR3 terminus; the germline J gene supplies the remainder. V gene TRBV7-9 combines with J gene TRBJ1-2; D unresolved. The CDR3 runs 14 residues. The germline gives CDR1 SEHNR, CDR2 FQNEAQ (reference sequence). This chain's CDR3 is CASARETSGVIYTF. CDR3 DNA, as far as it was read: TGTGCCAGCGCACGGGAAACCTCCGGGGTAATC.

Regarding this clone: The read terminates 3 residues ahead of where the CDR3 ends, so the germline J gene completes it. The chain has TRBV30 and TRBJ1-6, with D possibly matching TRBD1 (5 bases). The CDR3 length is 14 residues. CDR1 and CDR2 (germline): GTSNPN, SVGIG (reference sequence). The ends were cut back, 5 bases at V and 11 bases at J, with 19 bases in the middle. Here the CDR3 reads CAWGGEGSQAPLHF. The CDR3 bases that were read are TGTGCCTGGGGGGGGGAGGGGTCTCAGGCACCC.

To note about this clone: The missing CDR3 end, 3 residues past where the read stops, is filled in from the germline J gene. The rearrangement uses TRBV11-1 and TRBJ1-1; D gene ambiguous. Germline V gives CDR1 SGHAT, CDR2 FQDESV (reference sequence). Trimming took 1 base from V and 1 from J, leaving 10 bases between them. The CDR3 loop spans 15 amino acids. This CDR3 is CASSLGSMKNTEAFF. CDR3 DNA (partial): TGTGCCAGCAGCTTAGGTAGTATGAAGAACACTGAA. The complete variable domain, with remaining parts taken from reference TRBV11-1 and TRBJ1-1, reads EAEVAQSPRYKITEKSQAVAFWCDPISGHATLYWYRQILGQGPELLVQFQDESVVDDSQLPKDRFSAERLKGVDSTLKIQPAELGDSAMYLCASSLGSMKNTEAFFGQGTRLTVV.

The CDR3 DNA, read in part, is TGTGCCAGCAGCCCACAGGGGGCACTAGGCGAG. This translates into CASSPQGALGE. The CDR3 in full is CASSPQGALGEQYF. The chain links TRBV7-2 to TRBJ2-7, with 9 bases fitting TRBD1. The missing CDR3 end, 3 residues past where the read stops, is filled in from the germline J gene. The CDR3 spans 14 residues. The V and J ends lost 5 bases and 6 bases, in that order; junction bases with no gene match: 8. Germline CDR1 reads SGHTA; CDR2 reads FQGNSA. The full variable domain, rest sourced from reference TRBV7-2 and TRBJ2-7, is GAGVSQSPSNKVTEKGKDVELRCDPISGHTALYWYRQSLGQGLEFLIYFQGNSAPDKSGLPSDRFSAERTGGSVSTLTIQRTQQEDSAVYLCASSPQGALGEQYFGPGTRLTVT.

By frequency, this clone is medium-sized. The chain's CDR3 is CAWSRVISEQYF. CDR3 bases read: TGTGCCTGGAGTAGGGTTATCAGCGAG. This sequence joins TRBV30 and TRBJ2-7; D unclear. The CDR3 end falls 3 residues outside the read, so it is completed with the germline J gene. CDR3 length equals 12 residues. V was clipped by 2 bases and J by 6 bases, with 11 bases between them. Germline V gives CDR1 GTSNPN, CDR2 SVGIG (reference sequence).

Concerning this clone itself: The read ends 3 residues shy of where the CDR3 ends; the end is completed using the germline J gene. This chain joins TRBV18 and TRBJ1-5; 7 bases are a match to TRBD1. CDR1 is KGHSH, CDR2 LQKENI, per germline. Germline trimming cut 5 bases from V and 3 bases from J; bases unmatched to any gene: 1. The CDR3 extends over 13 amino acids. The DNA read from the CDR3 is TGTGCCAGCTCAGGGACAGACAATCAGCCC. Translation: CASSGTDNQP. The full-length CDR3 reads as CASSGTDNQPQHF.

As to this clone: The sequenced fragment ends 3 residues before the CDR3 boundary, so the rest is inferred from the germline J gene. The chain employs TRBV29-1 and TRBJ1-1; tentatively, D is TRBD1 (6 bases). The CDR3 is 15 residues long. The germline V and J ends were trimmed by 7 bases and 4 bases, with 22 bases remaining between them. Germline V CDR1 and CDR2: SQVTM, ANQGSEA. The CDR3 spells CSARKADSPLTEAFF. The sequenced CDR3 bases are TGCAGCGCCAGAAAGGCGGACAGCCCGCTCACTGAA.

Of note for this clone: Read coverage stops 3 residues before the CDR3 terminus; the germline J gene supplies the remainder. V and J are TRBV20-1 and TRBJ1-6, with D perhaps matching TRBD1 (5 bases). Per germline, CDR1 DFQATT and CDR2 SNEGSKA (reference sequence). The V and J ends lost 0 bases and 7 bases respectively, with 13 bases between them. CDR3 size: 15 residues. The CDR3: CSARDRRQGNSPLHF. CDR3 bases read: TGCAGTGCTAGAGATCGGCGGCAGGGCAATTCACCC.

Comment on this clone: The read comes to an end 3 residues before the CDR3 does, leaving the germline J gene to fill in the end. This chain connects TRBV14 to TRBJ2-2; D is undetermined. V was trimmed by 8 bases and J by 0 bases, leaving 10 bases between them. From germline, CDR1 is SGHDN and CDR2 FVKESK. The CDR3 is made up of 14 amino acids. Partial CDR3 DNA: TGTGCCAGCCAGATGCAGGCGAACACCGGGGAG. This sequence encodes CASQMQANTGE. In full, the CDR3 is CASQMQANTGELFF.

Turning to this clone: Read coverage stops 3 residues before the CDR3 terminus; the germline J gene supplies the remainder. The chain employs TRBV11-2 and TRBJ2-7; 8 nucleotides align to TRBD1. The CDR3 spans 13 residues. V was pared by 3 bases and J by 3 bases, with 1 base of the junction left unmatched. Germline values: CDR1 SGHAT, CDR2 FQNNGV. CDR3 DNA (partial): TGTGCCAGCAGCTTGGGACAGGTCTACGAG. Translated: CASSLGQVYE. The complete CDR3 sequence is CASSLGQVYEQYF.

A note on this clone: The sequence runs out 3 residues before the end of the CDR3; the remainder is reconstructed from the germline J gene. The rearrangement joins TRBV6-2 or TRBV6-3 to TRBJ2-1; no reliable D call. V was trimmed by 0 bases and J by 8 bases, leaving 5 bases between them. Germline lookup yields CDR1 MNHEY and CDR2 SVGEGT. The CDR3 is 12 amino acids. The DNA read from the CDR3 is TGTGCCAGCAGTTACTCGAACTATGAG. It encodes CASSYSNYE. The CDR3 in its entirety is CASSYSNYEQFF.

About this clone: Read data end 3 residues before the CDR3 end; the end is taken from the germline J gene. The rearrangement uses TRBV19 and TRBJ1-5; D might be TRBD1 (6 bases). From germline, CDR1 is LNHDA and CDR2 SQIVND (reference sequence). The V gene lost 3 bases and the J gene lost 9 bases, with 21 bases spanning the gap. This CDR3 has 16 amino acids. CDR3 in amino acids: CASSIATTGSVRPQHF. The CDR3 bases that were read are TGTGCCAGTAGTATTGCCACGACAGGCTCCGTTAGGCCC. The full variable domain, in which reference TRBV19 and TRBJ1-5 provide the parts outside the CDR3, is DGGITQSPKYLFRKEGQNVTLSCEQNLNHDAMYWYRQDPGQGLRLIYYSQIVNDFQKGDIAEGYSVSREKKESFPLTVTSAQKNPTAFYLCASSIATTGSVRPQHFGDGTRLSIL.

Of note for this clone: Sequencing ends 3 residues short of the CDR3 end; the germline J gene provides the rest. The chain recombines TRBV7-6 with TRBJ1-2, with D possibly being TRBD1 (5 bases). The CDR3 covers 13 residues. Germline CDR1 SGHVS, CDR2 FNYEAQ. CDR3 amino acids: CASSPGTRADYTF. The sequenced CDR3 bases are TGTGCCAGCAGCCCCGGGACTAGAGCCGAC.

A note on this clone: The CDR3 goes on 3 residues after the read ends, and that part is filled in from the germline J gene. V and J are TRBV7-9 and TRBJ1-2; TRBD1 is a possible D gene (5 bases). This CDR3 contains 15 residues. Per germline, CDR1 SEHNR and CDR2 FQNEAQ (reference sequence). Partial CDR3 DNA: TGTGCCAGCAGCTTAAAAAGGCGACTAGGACATGAC. It specifies CASSLKRRLGHD. The full CDR3 protein is CASSLKRRLGHDYTF.

On this clone itself: The read comes to an end 3 residues before the CDR3 does, leaving the germline J gene to fill in the end. V usage is TRBV7-9 and J usage is TRBJ1-1; D remains ambiguous. Germline V gene data show CDR1 as SEHNR and CDR2 as FQNEAQ (reference sequence). This CDR3 is built from 14 residues. CDR3 loop: CASSLDSGGSEAFF. The CDR3 DNA, read in part, is TGTGCCAGCAGCTTAGATTCAGGAGGGTCGGAA.

In the case of this clone: The read falls 3 residues short of the CDR3 end, and the missing part is taken from the germline J gene. V and J are TRBV20-1 and TRBJ1-4, with 7 nucleotides matching TRBD1. The CDR3 is made up of 16 amino acids. The germline V gene has CDR1 DFQATT and CDR2 SNEGSKA (reference sequence). Partial CDR3 DNA: TGCAGTGCTAGAGGGGACAGTTCCTCCTATAATTCACCA. Protein: CSARGDSSSYNSP. From start to end, the CDR3 is CSARGDSSSYNSPLFF.

On this clone itself: The sequence runs out 3 residues before the end of the CDR3; the remainder is reconstructed from the germline J gene. V usage is TRBV7-9 and J usage is TRBJ1-2, with 11 positions matching TRBD1. CDR1 is SEHNR, CDR2 FQNEAQ, per germline (reference sequence). The CDR3 is made up of 12 amino acids. The sequenced part of the CDR3 DNA is TGTGCCAGCAGCTCGGGACAGGGGGAC. Translated: CASSSGQGD. The full-length CDR3 reads as CASSSGQGDYTF.

To note about this clone: Read sequence stops 3 residues before the CDR3 end, and the germline J gene provides the missing end. This chain links TRBV2 with TRBJ2-1, with 9 bases lining up with TRBD2. The germline CDR1 and CDR2 sequences are SNHLY and FYNNEI. The CDR3 spans 13 residues. The V segment lost 7 bases and the J segment 4 bases; nucleotides outside the gene matches: 2. CDR3 bases read: TGTGCCAGCATCAGCGGGGGGTACAATGAG. This translates into CASISGGYNE. The whole CDR3 protein is CASISGGYNEQFF.

A note on this clone: The read falls 3 residues short of the CDR3 end, and the missing part is taken from the germline J gene. V is TRBV30 and J is TRBJ1-1, with 7 bases lining up with TRBD1. V lost 1 base and J lost 0; bases outside the gene matches: 5. The CDR3 loop spans 15 amino acids. Germline values: CDR1 GTSNPN, CDR2 SVGIG (reference sequence). The CDR3 sequence: CAWSGTGDMNTEAFF. The DNA read from the CDR3 is TGTGCCTGGAGTGGTACAGGGGACATGAACACTGAA.

Remarks on this clone: The sequence runs out 3 residues before the end of the CDR3; the remainder is reconstructed from the germline J gene. This sequence joins TRBV9 and TRBJ1-1; 9 bases match TRBD1. This CDR3 is built from 12 residues. Germline loops: CDR1 SGDLS, CDR2 YYNGEE. The sequenced CDR3 bases are TGTGCCAGCAGCGTTTACGGGACAGGG. This codes for CASSVYGTG. The CDR3, in full, reads CASSVYGTGAFF. The full variable domain, in which reference TRBV9 and TRBJ1-1 provide the parts outside the CDR3, is DSGVTQTPKHLITATGQRVTLRCSPRSGDLSVYWYQQSLDQGLQFLIQYYNGEERAKGNILERFSAQQFPDLHSELNLSSLELGDSALYFCASSVYGTGAFFGQGTRLTVV.

As regards this clone: The read halts 3 residues ahead of the CDR3 end, with the missing end drawn from the germline J gene. This sequence joins TRBV6-4 and TRBJ2-1, with a tentative D call TRBD1 (5 bases). The CDR3 runs to 13 residues. Per the germline V gene, CDR1 is MRHNA and CDR2 is SNTAGT. V lost 3 bases and J 8 bases, leaving 11 bases between the germline ends. The CDR3 sequence is CASSERGVDEQFF. The DNA read from the CDR3 is TGTGCCAGCAGTGAAAGGGGTGTCGATGAG.